The 7 T cell receptor beta chains below all came from one sample that was sequenced in a study of T-cell memory formation after mild COVID-19. TCRdb fed the 5' RACE reads into MiXCR, producing one record per CDR3 protein. Here the sample spans more than 70,000 distinct CDR3 sequences, approximately 13% being singletons. Sequenced: PBMCs or a T cell subset sorted from them (not recorded which). All receptors derive from an adult woman who had mild COVID-19 (a few samples of this study predate the infection). Cell type and time point are not known.

This clonotype was counted only a few times. The CDR3: CASRPSGGADTQYF. The CDR3 nucleotides read TGTGCCAGCAGGCCTAGCGGGGGGGCAGATACGCAGTATTTT. The chain uses TRBV3-1 and TRBJ2-3, with 12 bases fitting TRBD2. Losses at the gene ends were 6 bases for V and 4 bases for J; bases not matched to a gene: 2. Germline V gives CDR1 LGHDT, CDR2 YNNKEL (reference sequence). There are 14 residues in the CDR3.

The V call is TRBV7-9, the J call TRBJ1-2; 8 bases agree with TRBD1. Germline V lookup: CDR1 SEHNR, CDR2 FQNEAQ (reference sequence). V was clipped by 3 bases and J by 8 bases; unmatched bases: 17. This CDR3 is built from 17 residues. CDR3 nucleotides: TGTGCCAGCAGCTTGCCGGGCACGGGGCAGGGGGCGCACGGCTACACCTTC. This codes for CASSLPGTGQGAHGYTF.

This clonotype was counted a few times. The V and J genes are TRBV4-2 and TRBJ2-7, with 10 bases aligning to TRBD1. The CDR3 spans 15 residues. Germline CDR1 is LGHNA and CDR2 is YNFKEQ. J gave up 2 bases and V 0 bases, and 1 base lay outside the gene matches. CDR3: CASSQEGTGAYEQYF. The CDR3 DNA follows: TGTGCCAGCAGCCAAGAGGGGACAGGGGCCTACGAGCAGTACTTC.

The chain recombines TRBV12-3 or TRBV12-4 with TRBJ2-6; 7 nucleotides agree with TRBD1. Trimming took 1 base from V and 2 from J; bases not matched to a gene: 14. The CDR3 is 20 residues long. The chain's CDR3 is CASSLGIRDSAAPGANVLTF. The CDR3 DNA is TGTGCCAGCAGTTTAGGCATCCGGGACAGCGCCGCCCCTGGGGCCAACGTCCTGACTTTC.

V gene TRBV5-1 combines with J gene TRBJ1-1, with D hard to call. Trimming took off 0 bases at V and 0 bases at J, with 12 bases between the two ends. The germline V gene encodes CDR1 SGHRS and CDR2 YFSETQ. The CDR3 extends over 16 amino acids. The CDR3 sequence: CASSLARQEMNTEAFF. CDR3 nucleotides: TGCGCCAGCAGCTTGGCCCGACAAGAAATGAACACTGAAGCTTTCTTT.

The chain couples TRBV3-1 to TRBJ2-7, with 11 nucleotides matching TRBD2. Germline V gives CDR1 LGHDT, CDR2 YNNKEL (reference sequence). The CDR3 covers 18 residues. Germline trimming cut 0 bases from V and 2 bases from J; bases unmatched to any gene: 9. The CDR3 region is CASSQDRLAGGRTYEQYF. CDR3 in DNA: TGTGCCAGCAGCCAAGATCGGCTAGCGGGAGGCCGCACCTACGAGCAGTACTTC.

A few counts support this clonotype. J is TRBJ2-7 and V is TRBV29-1; 7 nucleotides match TRBD2. Germline V gives CDR1 SQVTM, CDR2 ANQGSEA. The CDR3 sequence is 14 residues long. Losses at the gene ends were 0 bases for V and 0 bases for J; bases not matched to a gene: 2. The CDR3: CSVEEGGGSYEQYF. DNA for the CDR3: TGCAGCGTTGAAGAAGGCGGGGGCTCCTACGAGCAGTACTTC.